The present T cell receptor beta chain was sequenced within a study of T cells in Graves' hyperthyroidism and ophthalmopathy. As regards this clonotype: Compared with germline, one end of the junction differs, possibly owing to a read error.

CDR3 length: 15 residues. Germline V gene data show CDR1 as LNHDA and CDR2 as SQIVND (reference sequence). Amplified regions were TCR beta CDR3 sequences from RNA transcripts. The TCR CDR3 first-round RT-PCR relied on the HTBI primer set. TCRdb independently ran MiXCR on the multiplex PCR reads; one entry per CDR3 protein. The sample lists approximately 480,000 distinct CDR3 sequences, less than 25% occurring once. The TCR was taken from a man aged 18 to 30 with Graves' hyperthyroidism. The sample comprised blood. This chain uses TRBV19 with TRBJ1-6; 9 bases fit TRBD1. The CDR3, as DNA: TGTACCAGTAGTGCCGCCGGGACAGGGAATTCACCCCTCCACTTT. It encodes CTSSAAGTGNSPLHF.